This T cell receptor (beta chain) was retrieved from a study of Ad26.COV2.S vaccination and SARS-CoV-2 variants. Germline V CDR1 and CDR2: DFQATT, SNEGSKA (reference sequence). The CDR3 runs to 13 residues. Described treatment: over 15 received Ad26.COV2.S at low or high dose, single or two shots; a few received placebo; per-sample allocation not given. Following the first vaccine or placebo injection, samples were taken on day 63. Produced via immunoSEQ multiplex PCR; TCRdb's table is partial and in-frame only. The sample carries around 300,000 clones, 65% to 90% recorded once. Comment on this clone: An end of the junction differs from the germline gene, which may be a read error. Other DNA sequences from this sample encode an identical CDR3 as well.

The chain employs TRBV20-1 and TRBJ2-5; 9 bases are a match to TRBD1. The sequence was collected from a person between 18 and 59 years old who received the Ad26.COV2.S COVID-19 vaccine or a placebo. Sequencing used peripheral blood, obtained in a trial of Ad26.COV2.S vaccine versus placebo. The CDR3 protein is CSASHRGRETQYF. In DNA, the CDR3 is TGCAGTGCTAGTCACAGGGGGCGGGAGACCCAATACTTC.